This entry concerns a single TCR beta chain. Only in-frame clones appear in the TCRdb table, and some are missing; sequencing was by immunoSEQ multiplex PCR. The sample lists just under 350,000 clones, about four fifths seen once, with 2.5% to 3% in the top ten. The data were obtained in a study of blood T cell repertoires in COVID-19. The germline gives CDR1 SEHNR, CDR2 FQNEAQ (reference sequence). Unmatched junction bases numbered 4, after V lost 6 bases and J lost 0 bases. CDR3 size: 15 residues. This chain uses TRBV7-9 with TRBJ2-7; 11 positions match TRBD2. This sequence was found in a man aged 25-45 years with active or convalescent COVID-19. The sequenced sample was peripheral blood. The CDR3 sequence is CASRPSGGLSYEQYF. DNA of the CDR3: TGTGCCAGCAGACCTAGCGGGGGGCTCTCCTACGAGCAGTACTTC.